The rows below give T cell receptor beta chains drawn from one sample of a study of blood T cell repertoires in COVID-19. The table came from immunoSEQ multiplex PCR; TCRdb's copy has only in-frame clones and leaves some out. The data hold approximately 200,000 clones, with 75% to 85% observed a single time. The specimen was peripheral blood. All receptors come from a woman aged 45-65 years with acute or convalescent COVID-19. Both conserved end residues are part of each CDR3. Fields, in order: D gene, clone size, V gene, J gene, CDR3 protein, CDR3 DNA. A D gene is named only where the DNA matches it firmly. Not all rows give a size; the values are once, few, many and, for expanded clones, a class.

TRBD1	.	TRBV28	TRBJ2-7	CASSFLQGTYEQYF	TGTGCCAGCAGTTTTTTACAGGGGACCTACGAGCAGTACTTC
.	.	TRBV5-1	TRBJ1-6	CASSGGVQNSPLHF	TGCGCCAGCAGCGGGGGGGTCCAAAATTCACCCCTCCACTTT
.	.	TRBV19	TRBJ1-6	CASSMAGNSPLHF	TGTGCCAGTAGTATGGCAGGGAATTCACCCCTCCACTTT
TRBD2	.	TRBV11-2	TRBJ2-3	CASSEDRGAGVPPPPQYF	TGTGCCAGCAGCGAGGACCGAGGAGCGGGAGTACCCCCTCCTCCGCAGTATTTT
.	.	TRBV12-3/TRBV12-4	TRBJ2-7	CASRLSSSYEQYF	TGTGCCAGCAGGCTATCGAGCTCCTACGAGCAGTACTTC
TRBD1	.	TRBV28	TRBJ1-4	CASSTGGITNEKLFF	TGTGCCAGCAGCACAGGGGGTATTACGAATGAAAAACTGTTTTTT
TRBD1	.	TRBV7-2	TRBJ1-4	CASSTPGQGNEKLFF	TGTGCCAGCAGCACGCCGGGACAGGGTAATGAAAAACTGTTTTTT
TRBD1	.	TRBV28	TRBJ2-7	CASRVPTGGGVTYEQYF	TGTGCCAGCAGGGTGCCGACAGGGGGAGGGGTCACCTACGAGCAGTACTTC
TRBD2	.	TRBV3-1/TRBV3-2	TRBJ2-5	CASSHGWLAAEYQETQYF	TGTGCCAGCAGCCATGGGTGGCTAGCGGCCGAGTACCAAGAGACCCAGTACTTC
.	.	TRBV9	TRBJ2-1	CASSVDWGLEQFF	TGTGCCAGCAGCGTAGACTGGGGACTGGAGCAGTTCTTC
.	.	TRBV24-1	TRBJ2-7	CATRRRRAYEQYF	TGTGCCACCCGCCGCCGTCGGGCCTACGAGCAGTACTTC
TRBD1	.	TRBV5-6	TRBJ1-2	CASNIDRGSVYGYTF	TGTGCCAGCAACATAGACAGGGGTAGTGTCTATGGCTACACCTTC
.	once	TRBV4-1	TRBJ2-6	CASGQAGFGANVLTF	TGCGCCAGCGGGCAGGCTGGGTTTGGGGCCAACGTCCTGACTTTC
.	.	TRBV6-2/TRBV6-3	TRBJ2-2	CASSHRLDTGELFF	TGTGCCAGCAGCCACAGACTAGACACCGGGGAGCTGTTTTTT
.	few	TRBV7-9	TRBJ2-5	CASSERSATQYF	TGTGCCAGCAGCGAACGGAGTGCGACCCAGTACTTC
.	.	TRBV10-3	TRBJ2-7	CAISEAMAGLNEQYF	TGTGCCATCAGTGAAGCCATGGCAGGGTTAAACGAGCAGTACTTC
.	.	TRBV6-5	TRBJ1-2	CASSYSLGGTDVGYTF	TGTGCCAGCAGTTACTCCCTTGGAGGAACGGACGTTGGCTACACCTTC
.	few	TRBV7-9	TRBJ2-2	CASTRGDYTGELFF	TGTGCCAGCACCAGGGGGGATTACACCGGGGAGCTGTTTTTT
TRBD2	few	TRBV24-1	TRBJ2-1	CATSDFGREESNEQFF	TGTGCCACCAGTGATTTTGGGCGGGAGGAGAGCAATGAGCAGTTCTTC
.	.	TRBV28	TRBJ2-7	CASKGGSRGEQYF	TGTGCCAGCAAAGGAGGGAGCCGCGGCGAGCAGTACTTC
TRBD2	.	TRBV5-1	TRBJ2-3	CASSSEAGGDTDTQYF	TGCGCCAGCAGCTCTGAAGCGGGAGGGGACACAGATACGCAGTATTTT
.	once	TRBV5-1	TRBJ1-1	CASSQAGDTEAFF	TGCGCCAGCAGCCAAGCGGGGGATACTGAAGCTTTCTTT
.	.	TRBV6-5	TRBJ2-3	CASTKPGADTQYF	TGTGCCAGCACCAAACCGGGGGCAGATACGCAGTATTTT
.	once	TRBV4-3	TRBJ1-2	CASSQDINSRRGYTF	TGCGCCAGCAGCCAAGATATCAACAGCCGAAGGGGCTACACCTTC
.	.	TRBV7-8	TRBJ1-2	CASSLERGPAYGYTF	TGTGCCAGCAGCTTAGAGAGAGGTCCTGCTTATGGCTACACCTTC
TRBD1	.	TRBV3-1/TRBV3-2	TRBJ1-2	CASSLYSTGNYGYTF	TGTGCCAGCAGCCTTTATTCGACAGGGAATTATGGCTACACCTTC
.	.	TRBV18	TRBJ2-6	CASSRREAGANVLTF	TGTGCCAGCTCCCGCAGGGAGGCTGGGGCCAACGTCCTGACTTTC
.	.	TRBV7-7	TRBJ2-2	CASSLEGGGTGELFF	TGTGCTAGCAGCTTAGAAGGTGGAGGGACCGGGGAGCTGTTTTTT
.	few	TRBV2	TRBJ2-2	CASSAASPGELFF	TGTGCCAGCAGTGCAGCTAGCCCCGGGGAGCTGTTTTTT